The clone carrying this T cell receptor beta chain was detected many times. The data were taken from a study of neurological immune-mediated disorders. Trimming pared 7 bases from V and 0 bases from J, leaving 19 bases between. Germline CDR1 and CDR2: LNHDA and SQIVND (reference sequence). The CDR3 spans 16 residues. TCRdb reprocessed the 5' RACE reads with MiXCR, giving one entry per CDR3 protein. The table records more than 13,000 distinct CDR3 sequences, 5.5% to 7% of them present only once. This TCR was sampled from a middle-aged woman in good health. Material: CD8+ T cells from blood. The genes are TRBV19 and TRBJ2-7; no definite D call. The CDR3 region has the DNA TGTGCCAGTACCCCCCGGTTTGGCACTGACTCCTACGAGCAGTACTTC. Protein: CASTPRFGTDSYEQYF.